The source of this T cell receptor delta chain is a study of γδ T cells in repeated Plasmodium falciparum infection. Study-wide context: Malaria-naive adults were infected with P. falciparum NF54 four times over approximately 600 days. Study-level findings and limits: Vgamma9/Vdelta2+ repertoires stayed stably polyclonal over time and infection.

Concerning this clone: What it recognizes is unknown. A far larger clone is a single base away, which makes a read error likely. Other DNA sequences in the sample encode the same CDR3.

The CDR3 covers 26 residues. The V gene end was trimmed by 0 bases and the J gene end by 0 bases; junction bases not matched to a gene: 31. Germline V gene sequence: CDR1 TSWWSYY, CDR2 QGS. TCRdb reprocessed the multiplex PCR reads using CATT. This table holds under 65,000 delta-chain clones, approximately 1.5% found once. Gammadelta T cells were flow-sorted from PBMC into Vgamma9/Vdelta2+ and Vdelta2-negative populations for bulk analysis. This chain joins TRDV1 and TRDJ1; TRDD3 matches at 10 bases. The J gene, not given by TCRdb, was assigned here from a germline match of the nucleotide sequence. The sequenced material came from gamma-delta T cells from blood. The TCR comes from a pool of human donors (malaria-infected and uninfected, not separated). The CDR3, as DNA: TGTGCTCTTGGGGAACTAGGAGTTAAAGGCTTTTCGACTGGGGGATTCTCACACCTGTACACCGATAAACTCATCTTT. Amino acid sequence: CALGELGVKGFSTGGFSHLYTDKLIF.